Below, 11 T cell receptor beta chains from the same sample are listed, as sequenced in a study of shared clonotypes between healthy human individuals. Assay used: immunoSEQ multiplex PCR; TCRdb lists only in-frame clones, some missing. The table includes some 2.3 million clones, approximately 95% detected once. The sample taken for sequencing was naive CD4+ T cells from PBMCs. As to subset: CD45RA+ positively selected. These receptor sequences come from a young man in good health. Some clones in this sample may be carry-over from other donors' samples.

The rearrangement uses TRBV7-3 and TRBJ2-3, with TRBD2 matching 11 bases. Germline V gene sequence: CDR1 SGHTA, CDR2 FQGTGA. This CDR3 has 15 amino acids. V trimming: 2 bases; J trimming: 7 bases; junction bases outside the gene matches: 5. The CDR3 spells CASSLELAGDNTQYF. In DNA form, the CDR3 reads TGTGCCAGCAGCTTAGAACTAGCGGGAGACAATACGCAGTATTTT.

The V and J genes are TRBV6-6 and TRBJ2-5, with TRBD1 matching 10 bases. The ends lost 6 bases at V and 5 bases at J; junction bases unmatched: 12. Per germline, CDR1 MNHNY and CDR2 SVGAGI (reference sequence). The CDR3 extends over 16 amino acids. The CDR3 loop reads CASRYSPGTGVETQYF. In nucleotides, the CDR3 is TGTGCCAGCAGATACAGTCCCGGGACAGGGGTTGAGACCCAGTACTTC.

This chain uses TRBV7-9 with TRBJ2-7; tentatively, D is TRBD2 (6 bases). The ends were cut back, 5 bases at V and 2 bases at J, with 19 bases in the middle. CDR3 length equals 16 residues. CDR1 SEHNR and CDR2 FQNEAQ come from the germline V gene (reference sequence). CDR3 sequence: CASSPRGAGFTYEQYF. DNA of the CDR3: TGTGCCAGCAGCCCAAGGGGAGCGGGCTTTACCTACGAGCAGTACTTC.

CDR3 sequence: CASSFTYLANTGELFF. DNA for the CDR3: TGTGCCAGCAGCTTTACTTACCTCGCGAACACCGGGGAGCTGTTTTTT. This rearrangement joins TRBV9 to TRBJ2-2; D gene ambiguous. The germline CDR1 and CDR2 sequences are SGDLS and YYNGEE. V was trimmed by 4 bases and J by 0 bases, leaving 13 bases between them. The CDR3 sequence is 16 residues long.

V and J are TRBV5-1 and TRBJ2-7; possible D gene TRBD2, 5 bases. Germline V gene lookup returns CDR1 SGHRS and CDR2 YFSETQ. This CDR3 contains 13 residues. The V and J ends lost 6 bases and 2 bases respectively, with 12 bases between them. Written as DNA, the CDR3 is TGCGCCAGCACCTCGGGGAGTCCCTACGAGCAGTACTTC. Translating it yields CASTSGSPYEQYF.

On this clone itself: The junction differs from germline at one of its ends, possibly a read error. The V call is TRBV11-2, the J call TRBJ2-2; D might be TRBD2 (6 bases). This CDR3 region has 11 residues. Looked up from germline, CDR1 is SGHAT and CDR2 is FQNNGV. The CDR3 loop reads CASGGAGGLFF. DNA of the CDR3: TGTGCCAGCGGCGGGGCTGGGGGGCTGTTTTTT.

The genes are TRBV21-1 and TRBJ1-2. TRBV21-1 is labeled a pseudogene. This CDR3 has 13 residues. The CDR3 nucleotides read TGTGCCAGCAGCAAAATCGGTAACTATGGCTACACCTTC. Protein sequence: CASSKIGNYGYTF.

This chain connects TRBV5-4 to TRBJ2-7; TRBD1 aligns across 10 bases. The germline V gene encodes CDR1 SGHNT and CDR2 YYREEE (reference sequence). The CDR3 sequence is 16 residues long. With V trimmed by 1 base and J by 5 bases, 9 bases remained unmatched. In DNA, the CDR3 is TGTGCCAGCAGCTTGTTTGGGACAGGGGTGGGGGACGAGCAGTACTTC. Translating it yields CASSLFGTGVGDEQYF. The variable domain in full, with the rest retrieved from reference TRBV5-4 and TRBJ2-7, is ETGVTQSPTHLIKTRGQQVTLRCSSQSGHNTVSWYQQALGQGPQFIFQYYREEENGRGNFPPRFSGLQFPNYSSELNVNALELDDSALYLCASSLFGTGVGDEQYFGPGTRLTVT.

This clone was counted once. Other DNA sequences in the sample encode the same CDR3. The chain employs TRBV4-1 and TRBJ2-1; perhaps TRBD1 as D (6 bases). V shed 1 base and J shed 1 base, with 8 bases lying between them. Germline lookup yields CDR1 MGHRA and CDR2 YSYEKL. This CDR3 contains 15 residues. DNA for the CDR3: TGCGCCAGCAGCCAAGGGGGGCTTTCCTACAATGAGCAGTTCTTC. It translates to CASSQGGLSYNEQFF.

The chain combines TRBV5-6 with TRBJ2-4; TRBD2 agrees at 7 bases. This CDR3 is built from 14 residues. The V gene end was trimmed by 0 bases and the J gene end by 7 bases; junction bases not matched to a gene: 4. The germline V gene encodes CDR1 SGHDT and CDR2 YYEEEE. In nucleotides, the CDR3 is TGTGCCAGCAGCTTGGAGGGTAGCGGGAACATTCAGTACTTC. It codes for CASSLEGSGNIQYF.

The rearrangement links TRBV7-9 to TRBJ2-7, with 12 bases that match TRBD1. Germline CDR1 SEHNR, CDR2 FQNEAQ (reference sequence). With 3 bases clipped from V and 2 bases from J, the junction kept 14 bases outside the gene matches. The CDR3 has 19 amino acids. The CDR3: CASSFPAKGQGAQTYEQYF. The CDR3 DNA reads as TGTGCCAGCAGCTTCCCGGCAAAGGGACAGGGGGCTCAGACCTACGAGCAGTACTTC.